This is a list of T cell receptor beta chains from one sample in a study of blood T cell repertoires in COVID-19. The assay was immunoSEQ multiplex PCR, and TCRdb's table has in-frame clones only and misses some. The sample comprises a few hundred thousand clones, roughly 86% of which are singletons, and less than 3.5% rests with the top ten. Material: PBMCs or T cells enriched from blood (not recorded which). The receptor source for this set is a woman aged 45-65 years who had been exposed to COVID-19. Each CDR3 is given with its conserved first and last residue. D genes are given only for firm matches. Clone size is not always given. Where it is, it says once, few, many or a class for expanded clones.

CDR3nt,CDR3aa,abundance,v_gene,d_gene,j_gene
TGTGCCACCGTAGGGCAAACCGGGGGTGTCACTGAAGCTTTCTTT,CATVGQTGGVTEAFF,.,TRBV19,.,TRBJ1-1
TGTGCCAGCAGCTTTTTTTCCTCTGCTGGGGCCAACGTCCTGACTTTC,CASSFFSSAGANVLTF,.,TRBV7-9,.,TRBJ2-6
TGTGCCAGCAGCCGGACTAGCGGAACAGATACGCAGTATTTT,CASSRTSGTDTQYF,.,TRBV7-9,TRBD2,TRBJ2-3
TGTGCCAGCAGCTTGATGACAGGGACAACAGATACGCAGTATTTT,CASSLMTGTTDTQYF,.,TRBV5-4,TRBD1,TRBJ2-3
TGTGCCATCAAACCACTTGGGGGGTCGGGAGATACGCAGTATTTT,CAIKPLGGSGDTQYF,.,TRBV10-3,.,TRBJ2-3
TGTGCCAGCAGCCAAGCTCCACAGGGCTTTGACACTGAAGCTTTCTTT,CASSQAPQGFDTEAFF,.,TRBV3-1/TRBV3-2,.,TRBJ1-1
TGTGCCAGCAGCGTAGCGGCGGGGGCGCACAATGAGCAGTTCTTC,CASSVAAGAHNEQFF,once,TRBV9,.,TRBJ2-1
TGTGCCAGCAGCTACCGGGACAGGGGCTCCTACGAGCAGTACTTC,CASSYRDRGSYEQYF,.,TRBV5-8,TRBD1,TRBJ2-7
TGCGCCAGCAGCTTGGGACTTAATAGCAATCAGCCCCAGCATTTT,CASSLGLNSNQPQHF,.,TRBV5-1,.,TRBJ1-5
TGTGCCAGCTCACCGATGACAGGGATTAACACCGGGGAGCTGTTTTTT,CASSPMTGINTGELFF,.,TRBV18,TRBD1,TRBJ2-2
TGTGCCAGCAGCCAGGGAGGGATTGGGGCCAACGTCCTGACTTTC,CASSQGGIGANVLTF,.,TRBV3-1/TRBV3-2,TRBD2,TRBJ2-6
TGTGCCAGCAGCCCCCCCGGGGGACCTAATTCACCCCTCCACTTT,CASSPPGGPNSPLHF,.,TRBV7-9,.,TRBJ1-6
TGTGCCACCAGTGATACTGGACAGTTGTCCTCTGAAGCTTTCTTT,CATSDTGQLSSEAFF,.,TRBV24-1,.,TRBJ1-1
TGTGCCTGGAGTGTCCGGGACAGGGGGGCGCATGAGCAGTTCTTC,CAWSVRDRGAHEQFF,.,TRBV30,TRBD1,TRBJ2-1
TGTGCCAGCAGCCTAGGGACTAGCCCCAGCACAGATACGCAGTATTTT,CASSLGTSPSTDTQYF,.,TRBV4-2,TRBD2,TRBJ2-3
TGTGCCAGCAGTGAACTACCGCGACAGGGGCGGAGGCCAGATACGCAGTATTTT,CASSELPRQGRRPDTQYF,.,TRBV6-1,TRBD1,TRBJ2-3
TGTGCCAGCGGCTCCGGGACAAACACTGAAGCTTTCTTT,CASGSGTNTEAFF,.,TRBV28,.,TRBJ1-1
TGTGCCAGCAGCTTGGGGCGGGGGCCCCAGTATGGCTACACCTTC,CASSLGRGPQYGYTF,.,TRBV5-4,.,TRBJ1-2
TGTGCCAGCAGTTTAGGAGGGTCGTTTCCCTACGAGCAGTACTTC,CASSLGGSFPYEQYF,few,TRBV28,.,TRBJ2-7
TGTGCCAGCAGCCTCCCCCCGGGATCAGGGGGAAACGAGCAGTACTTC,CASSLPPGSGGNEQYF,.,TRBV3-1/TRBV3-2,TRBD1,TRBJ2-7
TGTGCCAGCAGCCCAATCTACGGTTCTGGGGCCAACGTCCTGACTTTC,CASSPIYGSGANVLTF,.,TRBV3-1/TRBV3-2,.,TRBJ2-6
TGTGCCAGCAGGGGACAAACTAACACCGGGGAGCTGTTTTTT,CASRGQTNTGELFF,.,TRBV2,.,TRBJ2-2
TGTGCCACTCGCTCCGGGGGCACTGAAGCTTTCTTT,CATRSGGTEAFF,.,TRBV19,.,TRBJ1-1
TGTGCCAGCTCCGGCAGCGAAAATGAAAAACTGTTTTTT,CASSGSENEKLFF,.,TRBV7-9,.,TRBJ1-4
TGTGCCACCAGCAGAGATCTAGCACAAAGGGTTGACTACACCTTC,CATSRDLAQRVDYTF,.,TRBV15,.,TRBJ1-2
TGTGCCTGGTGCGGGGGGCAGAACGAGCAGTACTTC,CAWCGGQNEQYF,.,TRBV30,TRBD2,TRBJ2-7
TGTGCCAGCCACCTTCCGGAGCGCCGAATAGAGCAGTACTTC,CASHLPERRIEQYF,.,TRBV21-1,.,TRBJ2-7
TGCAGCGTTGAAGCAGGCGGGGGTGAAAAACTGTTTTTT,CSVEAGGGEKLFF,.,TRBV29-1,.,TRBJ1-4
TGTGCCAGCAGCTTCCGGGCGGGGGGGTCCCTCTCCTACAATGAGCAGTTCTTC,CASSFRAGGSLSYNEQFF,.,TRBV7-6,TRBD2,TRBJ2-1
TGCGCCAGCAGCTTGGGGCCGGGAGTCCAAGAGACCCAGTACTTC,CASSLGPGVQETQYF,.,TRBV5-1,.,TRBJ2-5
TGTGCCAGCAGTTTCGCGGTAGGCACACGCCAAGAGACCCAGTACTTC,CASSFAVGTRQETQYF,.,TRBV28,.,TRBJ2-5
TGTGCCAGTAGTATAGGACAGGGGGCAGAGACCCAGTACTTC,CASSIGQGAETQYF,.,TRBV19,TRBD1,TRBJ2-5
TGCGCCAGCAGCCAAGTTTCTGCTAGCGGGGGGAACGAGCAGTACTTC,CASSQVSASGGNEQYF,.,TRBV4-1,TRBD2,TRBJ2-7